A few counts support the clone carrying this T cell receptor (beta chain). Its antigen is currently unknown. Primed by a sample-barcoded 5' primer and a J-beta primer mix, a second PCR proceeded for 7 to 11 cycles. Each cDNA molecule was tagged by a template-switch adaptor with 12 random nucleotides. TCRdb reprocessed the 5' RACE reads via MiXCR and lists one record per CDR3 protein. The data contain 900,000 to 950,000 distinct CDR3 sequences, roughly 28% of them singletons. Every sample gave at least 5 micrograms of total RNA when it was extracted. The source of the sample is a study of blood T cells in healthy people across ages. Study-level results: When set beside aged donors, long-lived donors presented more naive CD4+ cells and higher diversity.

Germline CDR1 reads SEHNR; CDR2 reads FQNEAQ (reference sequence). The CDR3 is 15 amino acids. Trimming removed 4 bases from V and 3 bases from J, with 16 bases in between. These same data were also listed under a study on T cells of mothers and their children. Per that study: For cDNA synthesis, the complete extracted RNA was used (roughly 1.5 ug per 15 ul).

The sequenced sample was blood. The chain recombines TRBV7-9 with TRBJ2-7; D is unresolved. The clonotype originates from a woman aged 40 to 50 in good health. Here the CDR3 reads CASSSPGPEIYEQYF. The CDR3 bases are TGTGCCAGCAGCTCTCCCGGGCCAGAGATCTACGAGCAGTACTTC.